This T cell receptor (beta chain) was recorded in a study of blood T cell repertoires in COVID-19. About the study: Acute and convalescent COVID-19 specimens originated in the United States, Italy and Spain.

Germline V CDR1 and CDR2: SNHLY, FYNNEI. The V gene end was trimmed by 8 bases and the J gene end by 0 bases; junction bases not matched to a gene: 5. The CDR3 extends over 14 amino acids. Only in-frame clones appear in the TCRdb table, and some are missing; sequencing was by immunoSEQ multiplex PCR. The sample lists approximately 150,000 clones, 85% to 90% occurring once. Input material: PBMCs or T cells enriched from blood (not recorded which). The rearrangement links TRBV2 to TRBJ2-3; TRBD1 matches at 7 bases. This clonotype was obtained from a man aged 60-69 years who had recovered from COVID-19. The CDR3 DNA sequence: TGTGCCAGCCGAGACAGGGCAAGCACAGATACGCAGTATTTT. It yields the protein CASRDRASTDTQYF.